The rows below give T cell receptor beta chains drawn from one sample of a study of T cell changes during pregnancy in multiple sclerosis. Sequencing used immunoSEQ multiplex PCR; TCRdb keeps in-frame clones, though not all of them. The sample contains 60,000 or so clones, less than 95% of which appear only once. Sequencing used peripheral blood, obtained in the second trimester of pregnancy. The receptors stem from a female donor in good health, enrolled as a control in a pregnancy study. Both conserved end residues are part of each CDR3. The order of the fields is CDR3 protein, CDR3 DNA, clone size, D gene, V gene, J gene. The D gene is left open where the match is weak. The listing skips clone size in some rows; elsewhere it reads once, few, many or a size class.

CASSEGLAGVSYNEQFF	TGTGCCAGCAGTGAAGGACTAGCGGGAGTATCCTACAATGAGCAGTTCTTC	NA	TRBD2	TRBV2	TRBJ2-1
CASSLRGGSTEAFF	TGTGCCAGCAGCCTCAGGGGAGGGTCCACTGAAGCTTTCTTT	NA	NA	TRBV6-1	TRBJ1-1
CASSPGAGGLSDEQFF	TGTGCCAGCAGCCCGGGGGCGGGGGGCCTATCGGATGAGCAGTTCTTC	once	TRBD2	TRBV7-9	TRBJ2-1
CASSLRIRRGQDQETQYF	TGTGCCAGCAGCTTGAGGATAAGACGGGGACAGGACCAAGAGACCCAGTACTTC	NA	TRBD1	TRBV11-2	TRBJ2-5
CASSPPGQVLNEQYF	TGTGCCAGCTCACCACCCGGACAGGTCTTAAACGAGCAGTACTTC	NA	TRBD1	TRBV18	TRBJ2-7
CASSVKTSGNTEAFF	TGTGCCAGCAGTGTCAAAACGTCGGGGAACACTGAAGCTTTCTTT	once	NA	TRBV6-1	TRBJ1-1
CASSFTGTTYNEQFF	TGTGCCAGCAGCTTTACCGGGACTACTTACAATGAGCAGTTCTTC	NA	TRBD2	TRBV7-9	TRBJ2-1
CASSQDASGGADTQYF	TGTGCCAGCAGCCAAGACGCTAGCGGGGGGGCAGATACGCAGTATTTT	NA	TRBD2	TRBV4-2	TRBJ2-3
CASFLSGTDSYEQYF	TGTGCCAGCTTCCTTAGCGGGACCGATTCCTACGAGCAGTACTTC	NA	TRBD2	TRBV6-1	TRBJ2-7
CASSSRGGTDTQYF	TGCGCCAGCAGCTCCAGGGGAGGCACAGATACGCAGTATTTT	NA	NA	TRBV5-1	TRBJ2-3
CASRRGTDSGNTIYF	TGTGCCAGTAGAAGAGGGACAGACTCTGGAAACACCATATATTTT	NA	TRBD1	TRBV19	TRBJ1-3
CASSPVVGGYYEQYF	TGTGCCAGCAGTCCTGTCGTAGGAGGGTACTACGAGCAGTACTTC	NA	NA	TRBV7-2	TRBJ2-7
CASSLVWQRNTEAFF	TGTGCCAGCAGCTTGGTCTGGCAGCGGAACACTGAAGCTTTCTTT	NA	NA	TRBV11-2	TRBJ1-1
CASSVGQLAGGIDTQYF	TGTGCCAGCAGCGTAGGGCAGCTAGCGGGGGGGATAGATACGCAGTATTTT	NA	TRBD2	TRBV9	TRBJ2-3
CASLGQGAGYTF	TGTGCCAGCCTCGGACAGGGGGCTGGCTACACCTTC	NA	TRBD1	TRBV28	TRBJ1-2